This T cell receptor (beta chain) was sequenced during a study of blood T cell repertoires in COVID-19. Study details: PBMCs, B-cell-depleted T cells, or T cells provided the cDNA or gDNA that made up the material.

CDR3 length equals 16 residues. V lost 2 bases, J lost 3 bases, and 8 bases stayed unmatched. Germline values: CDR1 SGDLS, CDR2 YYNGEE. Original methodology: By means of reference gene primer amplification, nucleated cell counts were estimated. Libraries were prepared by immunoSEQ multiplex PCR; TCRdb keeps only in-frame clonotypes and omits some of them. V and J calls and clone size are those listed in that table; D and trimming were worked out from the DNA. The sample has 50,000 to 70,000 clones; roughly 84% are singletons. The rearrangement joins TRBV9 to TRBJ2-1; 7 bases are a match to TRBD2. The sequenced sample consisted of peripheral blood. This TCR was sampled from a man in his 70s with active COVID-19. CDR3 sequence (DNA): TGTGCCAGCAGCGTCGGCAGCGGGGCTCACTACAATGAGCAGTTCTTC. It encodes CASSVGSGAHYNEQFF.